The TCR beta chain described here comes from a study of stem cell transplantation in POMP-related autoinflammatory disease. Study in general: The study hypothesized thymoproteasome defects skew the TRB repertoire via impaired CD8+ selection. Before transplant, CD4+ T cells skewed naive and CD8+ proportions were low.

Note on this clone: What it recognizes is unknown.

The method was immunoSEQ multiplex PCR; TCRdb's version includes in-frame clones alone and lacks a portion of them. The data show around 11,000 clones, with about 87% seen just once and just under 55% held by the top ten. With 5 bases removed from V and 3 bases from J, the gap between germline ends came to 16 bases. There are 14 residues in the CDR3. CDR1 and CDR2 from the germline V gene are SQVTM and ANQGSEA. General observations from the study: In PRAID patients, the number of distinct TRB V-J gene pairings was restricted. In patients with PRAID, every analyzed T-cell subset tended to show lower diversity and higher clonality.

Prominent immunodeficiency with autoinflammation defined PRAID. This material consisted of CD8+ T cells from PBMCs, taken before stem cell transplantation. V and J are TRBV29-1 and TRBJ2-5; D is possibly TRBD1 (6 bases). The sequence came from a human donor with POMP-related autoinflammation and immune dysregulation (PRAID). DNA for the CDR3: TGCAGCGTTCGATCAACAGGGAGAAAAGAGACCCAGTACTTC. This gives the protein CSVRSTGRKETQYF. Variable domain in full (rest from reference TRBV29-1 and TRBJ2-5): SAVISQKPSRDICQRGTSLTIQCQVDSQVTMMFWYRQQPGQSLTLIATANQGSEATYESGFVIDKFPISRPNLTFSTLTVSNMSPEDSSIYLCSVRSTGRKETQYFGPGTRLLVL.